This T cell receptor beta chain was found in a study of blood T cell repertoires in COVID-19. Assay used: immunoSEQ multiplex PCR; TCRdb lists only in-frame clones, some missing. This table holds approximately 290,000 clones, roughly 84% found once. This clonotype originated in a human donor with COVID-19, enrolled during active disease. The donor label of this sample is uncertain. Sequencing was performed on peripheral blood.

CDR3 sequence: CASSLSDRGLSPNTEAFF. The DNA of the CDR3 is TGCGCCAGCAGCCTATCGGACAGGGGATTGTCCCCGAACACTGAAGCTTTCTTT. The rearrangement links TRBV5-1 to TRBJ1-1; 9 bases are shared with TRBD1. The CDR3 has 18 amino acids. Unmatched junction bases numbered 14, after V lost 4 bases and J lost 1 base. CDR1 is SGHRS, CDR2 YFSETQ, per germline.